The 16 T cell receptor beta chains below were found in one sample sequenced in a study of blood T cell repertoires in COVID-19. Some clones are missing from TCRdb's copy, which holds only in-frame ones; the method was immunoSEQ multiplex PCR. Here the sample spans about 310,000 clones, 90% being singletons. The sample comprised peripheral blood. The receptors here all came from a woman aged 25 to 39 with COVID-19, enrolled during active disease.

The chain couples TRBV5-1 to TRBJ1-1; D ambiguous. V dropped 8 bases and J dropped 1 base, with 9 bases sitting between them. Germline V gives CDR1 SGHRS, CDR2 YFSETQ. This CDR3 spans 12 amino acids. The CDR3 DNA sequence: TGCGCCAGTTCCACAGAGAACACTGAAGCTTTCTTT. It encodes CASSTENTEAFF. Looking up the rest from reference TRBV5-1 and TRBJ1-1 gives the full variable domain: KAGVTQTPRYLIKTRGQQVTLSCSPISGHRSVSWYQQTPGQGLQFLFEYFSETQRNKGNFPGRFSGRQFSNSRSEMNVSTLELGDSALYLCASSTENTEAFFGQGTRLTVV.

This chain connects TRBV27 to TRBJ1-5, with a possible D match to TRBD1 (5 bases). The germline V and J ends were trimmed by 6 bases and 3 bases, with 18 bases remaining between them. This CDR3 region has 16 residues. Germline CDR1 reads MNHEY; CDR2 reads SMNVEV (reference sequence). DNA of the CDR3: TGTGCCAGCAGCGCTGGGGAGGGGAACTACAATCAGCCCCAGCATTTT. Translated, it gives CASSAGEGNYNQPQHF.

This sequence joins TRBV28 and TRBJ2-2, with 11 bases fitting TRBD2. V shed 8 bases and J 4 bases; nucleotides not matched to a gene: 12. The V gene's germline CDR1 is MDHEN and CDR2 SYDVKM. The CDR3 loop spans 17 amino acids. The CDR3 sequence: CASAGLAERGGTGELFF. DNA of the CDR3: TGTGCCAGCGCGGGACTAGCGGAGAGGGGAGGCACCGGGGAGCTGTTTTTT.

The CDR3 coding sequence is TGTGCCAGCAGCTTTTCAGGGGGCTGGTACGAGCAGTACTTC. This codes for CASSFSGGWYEQYF. The chain carries TRBV7-9 and TRBJ2-7, with 8 bases fitting TRBD1. There are 14 residues in the CDR3. The germline V gene has CDR1 SEHNR and CDR2 FQNEAQ (reference sequence). Trimming at V came to 3 bases and at J to 4 bases, leaving 5 bases not matched to a gene.

This chain uses TRBV19 with TRBJ2-3; TRBD2 matches at 8 bases. J lost 5 bases, V lost 0 bases, and 16 bases had no gene match. The CDR3 covers 19 residues. Germline CDR1 reads LNHDA; CDR2 reads SQIVND (reference sequence). In DNA form, the CDR3 reads TGTGCCAGTAGTATAGAATTGAGCGGGAGAGTGTCTTCGAGAGATACGCAGTATTTT. It yields the protein CASSIELSGRVSSRDTQYF.

The V and J genes are TRBV5-1 and TRBJ1-3, with D maybe TRBD1 (6 bases). The CDR3 length is 18 residues. CDR1 and CDR2 from the germline V gene are SGHRS and YFSETQ. V was shortened by 0 bases and J by 4 bases, with 20 bases between the two germline ends. CDR3 nucleotide sequence: TGCGCCAGCAGCTTGGGAGGGGGTCGCCAGGGTGGAGGAAACACCATATATTTT. Translation: CASSLGGGRQGGGNTIYF.

The chain uses TRBV7-2 and TRBJ2-2, with TRBD2 as a possible D gene (7 bases). Trimming pared 1 base from V and 7 bases from J, leaving 22 bases between. CDR1 and CDR2 (germline): SGHTA, FQGNSA. This CDR3 contains 18 residues. The CDR3, as DNA: TGTGCCAGCAGCTTAGAGTTCGGATCGGGGGGCGCAGACGGGGAGCTGTTTTTT. Residues: CASSLEFGSGGADGELFF.

The CDR3 loop is CATSEGQGLYNEQFF. DNA for the CDR3: TGTGCCACCAGTGAAGGGCAGGGCCTCTACAATGAGCAGTTCTTC. The chain uses TRBV24-1 and TRBJ2-1; a weak D match, TRBD1 (5 bases). The CDR3 is made up of 15 amino acids. Trimming removed 4 bases from V and 3 bases from J, with 12 bases in between. Per germline, CDR1 KGHDR and CDR2 SFDVKD.

This clone was seen once. This chain connects TRBV30 to TRBJ2-3; 9 bases map to TRBD2. The CDR3 extends over 14 amino acids. Losses at the gene ends were 5 bases for V and 6 bases for J; bases not matched to a gene: 9. Germline-derived CDR1 and CDR2 are GTSNPN and SVGIG (reference sequence). CDR3: CAWGKTSGADTQYF. The CDR3, as DNA: TGTGCCTGGGGTAAGACTAGCGGTGCGGATACGCAGTATTTT.

DNA of the CDR3: TGTGCCTGGAGTCGGGACAGCTTGACTGAAGCTTTCTTT. Its protein product is CAWSRDSLTEAFF. This chain joins TRBV30 and TRBJ1-1; 7 bases map to TRBD1. Germline V gives CDR1 GTSNPN, CDR2 SVGIG (reference sequence). Trimming took 2 bases from V and 5 from J; bases not matched to a gene: 5. The CDR3 runs to 13 residues.

The chain recombines TRBV6-6 with TRBJ1-2, with D tentatively TRBD1 (6 bases). The germline gives CDR1 MNHNY, CDR2 SVGAGI (reference sequence). Trimming pared 9 bases from V and 2 bases from J, leaving 19 bases between. The CDR3 is 15 amino acids. CDR3: CASALWDQGNYGYTF. The DNA of the CDR3 is TGTGCCAGTGCACTGTGGGATCAGGGGAACTATGGCTACACCTTC.

The chain carries TRBV5-8 and TRBJ1-1; no firm D call. CDR1 is SGHTS and CDR2 is YDEGEE in the germline V gene. V was shortened by 2 bases and J by 5 bases, with 16 bases between the two germline ends. The CDR3 is 15 residues long. The CDR3 reads CASSFDLGSGTEAFF. The CDR3 coding sequence is TGTGCCAGCAGCTTTGATCTAGGAAGTGGGACTGAAGCTTTCTTT.

The gene calls are TRBV6-4 and TRBJ2-1; D uncertain. With 4 bases removed from V and 10 bases from J, the gap between germline ends came to 20 bases. The CDR3 spans 15 residues. Germline values: CDR1 MRHNA, CDR2 SNTAGT. The CDR3 nucleotides read TGTGCCAGCAGTGCGGTTAATTCCGTACCCGGGGAGCAGTTCTTC. It is translated as CASSAVNSVPGEQFF.

The chain links TRBV19 to TRBJ1-1; perhaps TRBD1 as D (5 bases). The CDR3 extends over 14 amino acids. Deletions cut 3 bases from V and 1 base from J, with 9 bases between. Germline assignment: CDR1 LNHDA and CDR2 SQIVND (reference sequence). The CDR3: CASSMQGPNTEAFF. As DNA, the CDR3 is TGTGCCAGTAGTATGCAGGGTCCGAACACTGAAGCTTTCTTT. Based on the CDR3 plus reference TRBV19 and TRBJ1-1, the full variable domain is DGGITQSPKYLFRKEGQNVTLSCEQNLNHDAMYWYRQDPGQGLRLIYYSQIVNDFQKGDIAEGYSVSREKKESFPLTVTSAQKNPTAFYLCASSMQGPNTEAFFGQGTRLTVV.

The CDR3 reads CASSIQGINSPLHF. The CDR3 DNA follows: TGTGCCAGTAGTATCCAGGGTATTAATTCACCCCTCCACTTT. V usage is TRBV19 and J usage is TRBJ1-6, with a weak D call TRBD1 (5 bases). Between the trimmed V and J ends, which lost 3 bases and 6 bases, there was a span of 9 bases. CDR1 and CDR2 from the germline V gene are LNHDA and SQIVND (reference sequence). CDR3 size: 14 residues.

This clone came up once. V and J are TRBV9 and TRBJ2-3; TRBD2 might be the D (5 bases). Germline V gene sequence: CDR1 SGDLS, CDR2 YYNGEE. V was trimmed by 3 bases and J by 2 bases, leaving 13 bases between them. The CDR3 sequence is 15 residues long. CDR3 DNA sequence: TGTGCCAGCAGCGGGAGCGGTAGCCCCACAGATACGCAGTATTTT. It yields the protein CASSGSGSPTDTQYF.